These T cell receptor beta chains were read from a single sample in a study of yellow fever vaccine responses in identical twins. Via MiXCR, TCRdb re-called the RT-PCR reads, giving one row per CDR3 protein. In the table there are about 19,000 distinct CDR3 sequences, 60% to 70% of which are singletons. Sequenced here: T cells from blood (PBMCs), unsorted or a sorted subset (not recorded which), sampled before or after yellow fever vaccination (not recorded which). These receptors all come from a woman aged 18-29 years who received the yellow fever vaccine. Both conserved end residues are trimmed from each CDR3. Fields, in order: V gene, J gene, CDR3 protein.

V gene: TRBV6-4; J gene: TRBJ2-2; CDR3 protein: ASSDSGGNTGELF
V gene: TRBV2; J gene: TRBJ2-2; CDR3 protein: ASSEARRSTGELF
V gene: TRBV29-1; J gene: TRBJ1-5; CDR3 protein: SVLGGGNQPQH
V gene: TRBV10-3; J gene: TRBJ1-1; CDR3 protein: AIRNRDEAF
V gene: TRBV2; J gene: TRBJ2-3; CDR3 protein: ASSDQGADTDTQY
V gene: TRBV12-3/TRBV12-4; J gene: TRBJ1-5; CDR3 protein: ASRGQDSNQPQH
V gene: TRBV28; J gene: TRBJ2-2; CDR3 protein: ASSLVRPGELF
V gene: TRBV13; J gene: TRBJ2-1; CDR3 protein: ASTIDYYSYNEQF
V gene: TRBV11-1; J gene: TRBJ2-2; CDR3 protein: ASSFGGSTGELF
V gene: TRBV20-1; J gene: TRBJ1-1; CDR3 protein: SVPRGVAF
V gene: TRBV5-1; J gene: TRBJ2-7; CDR3 protein: ASSTVGDSIIYEQY
V gene: TRBV4-1; J gene: TRBJ1-4; CDR3 protein: ASSGTGVEKLF
V gene: TRBV29-1; J gene: TRBJ2-4; CDR3 protein: SGGRAKNIQY
V gene: TRBV15; J gene: TRBJ1-3; CDR3 protein: ATSREGQAY
V gene: TRBV18; J gene: TRBJ1-1; CDR3 protein: ASSPMGTEAF
V gene: TRBV20-1; J gene: TRBJ2-1; CDR3 protein: SARGGSSYNEQF
V gene: TRBV2; J gene: TRBJ1-1; CDR3 protein: ASSAGGRTEAF
V gene: TRBV2; J gene: TRBJ1-1; CDR3 protein: ASSGQGAVIEAF
V gene: TRBV20-1; J gene: TRBJ1-4; CDR3 protein: SARGQGNEKLF
V gene: TRBV28; J gene: TRBJ1-1; CDR3 protein: ASGMFTGNYREAF
V gene: TRBV9; J gene: TRBJ1-1; CDR3 protein: ASTRTIYMNTEAF
V gene: TRBV6-2/TRBV6-3; J gene: TRBJ2-2; CDR3 protein: ASSNTAVKLF
V gene: TRBV4-2; J gene: TRBJ2-1; CDR3 protein: ASSQEGGESYNEQF
V gene: TRBV18; J gene: TRBJ1-3; CDR3 protein: ATNEGQSGNTIY
V gene: TRBV7-3; J gene: TRBJ2-7; CDR3 protein: ASSLTVGGNSYEQY
V gene: TRBV4-2; J gene: TRBJ2-2; CDR3 protein: ASSQGTSGGDTGELF
V gene: TRBV7-9; J gene: TRBJ1-6; CDR3 protein: ASSDPTGRNSPLH
V gene: TRBV11-3; J gene: TRBJ1-1; CDR3 protein: ASSFAGITEAF
V gene: TRBV5-4; J gene: TRBJ2-4; CDR3 protein: ASSLGTTAKNIQY
V gene: TRBV6-4; J gene: TRBJ2-5; CDR3 protein: ASSDLSGDQETQY
V gene: TRBV28; J gene: TRBJ2-1; CDR3 protein: ASSLTGTGVRNEQF
V gene: TRBV28; J gene: TRBJ1-1; CDR3 protein: ASSSWWVTNTEAF
V gene: TRBV10-3; J gene: TRBJ1-2; CDR3 protein: AIMMGADGYT
V gene: TRBV11-3; J gene: TRBJ1-4; CDR3 protein: ASSPEMGLKLF
V gene: TRBV28; J gene: TRBJ2-5; CDR3 protein: ASSSAGTGIQETQY
V gene: TRBV29-1; J gene: TRBJ2-5; CDR3 protein: SCRVTQETQY
V gene: TRBV3-1; J gene: TRBJ2-1; CDR3 protein: ASSRGGRKVTYNEQF
V gene: TRBV5-1; J gene: TRBJ2-1; CDR3 protein: ASTPSIGGSYNEQF
V gene: TRBV4-1; J gene: TRBJ2-3; CDR3 protein: ASSQVNMGFTDTQY
V gene: TRBV20-1; J gene: TRBJ2-3; CDR3 protein: SASPPGQGTDTQY
V gene: TRBV29-1; J gene: TRBJ1-5; CDR3 protein: SVVLGGSNQPQH
V gene: TRBV2; J gene: TRBJ1-3; CDR3 protein: ASSESFGRTGHGNTIY
V gene: TRBV29-1; J gene: TRBJ2-2; CDR3 protein: SVVSQADTGELF